The source of this T cell receptor (beta chain) is a study of T cell responses to AZD1222 COVID-19 vaccine. This clone has a single count. Libraries were prepared by immunoSEQ multiplex PCR; TCRdb keeps only in-frame clonotypes and omits some of them. The sample holds fewer than 70,000 clones, around 80% seen once. Germline CDR1 reads SGHNT; CDR2 reads YENEEA. V was cut by 5 bases and J by 6 bases, with 10 bases left in between. This CDR3 spans 13 amino acids. V usage is TRBV11-3 and J usage is TRBJ2-2, with a possible D match to TRBD1 (6 bases). The specimen was peripheral blood, collected 28 days after the second AZD1222 dose. This receptor was identified in an adult who received the AZD1222 COVID-19 vaccine. The CDR3 coding sequence is TGTGCCAGCAGCAAGGGGGACCCCGGGGAGCTGTTTTTT. Translating gives CASSKGDPGELFF.